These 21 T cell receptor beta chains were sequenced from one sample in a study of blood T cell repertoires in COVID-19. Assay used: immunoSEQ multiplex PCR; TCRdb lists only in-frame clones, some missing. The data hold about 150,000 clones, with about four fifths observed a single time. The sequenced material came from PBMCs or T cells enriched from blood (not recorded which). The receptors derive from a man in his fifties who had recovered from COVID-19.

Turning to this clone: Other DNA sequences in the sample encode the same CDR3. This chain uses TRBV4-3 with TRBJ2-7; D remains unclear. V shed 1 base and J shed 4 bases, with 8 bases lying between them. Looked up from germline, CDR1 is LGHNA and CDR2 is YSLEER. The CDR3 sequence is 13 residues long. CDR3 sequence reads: CASSQGADYEQYF. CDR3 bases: TGCGCCAGCAGCCAAGGGGCAGATTACGAGCAGTACTTC.

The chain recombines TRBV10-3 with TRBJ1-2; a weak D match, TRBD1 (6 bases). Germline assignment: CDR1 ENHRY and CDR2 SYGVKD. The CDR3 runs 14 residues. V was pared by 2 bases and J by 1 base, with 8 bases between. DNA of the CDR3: TGTGCCATCAGTGAGACAGGGCTTAACTATGGCTACACCTTC. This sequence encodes CAISETGLNYGYTF.

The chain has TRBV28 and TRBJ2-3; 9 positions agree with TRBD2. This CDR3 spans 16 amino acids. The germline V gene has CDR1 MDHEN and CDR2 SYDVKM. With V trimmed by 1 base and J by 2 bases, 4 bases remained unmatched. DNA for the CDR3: TGTGCCAGCAGTTTATATCGCGGGGGGGCCACAGATACGCAGTATTTT. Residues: CASSLYRGGATDTQYF.

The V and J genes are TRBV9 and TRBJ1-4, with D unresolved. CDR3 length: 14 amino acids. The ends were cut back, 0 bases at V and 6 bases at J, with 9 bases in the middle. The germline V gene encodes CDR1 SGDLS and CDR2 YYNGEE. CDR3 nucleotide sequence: TGTGCCAGCAGCGTAGGTGTAGTAGATGAAAAACTGTTTTTT. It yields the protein CASSVGVVDEKLFF.

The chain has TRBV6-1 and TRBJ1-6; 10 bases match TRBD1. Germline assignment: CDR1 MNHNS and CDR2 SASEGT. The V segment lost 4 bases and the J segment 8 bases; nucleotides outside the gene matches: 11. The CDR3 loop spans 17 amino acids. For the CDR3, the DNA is TGTGCCAGCAGTGGAGTGGGGGACAGGGGCCCCTATTCACCCCTCCACTTT. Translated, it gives CASSGVGDRGPYSPLHF.

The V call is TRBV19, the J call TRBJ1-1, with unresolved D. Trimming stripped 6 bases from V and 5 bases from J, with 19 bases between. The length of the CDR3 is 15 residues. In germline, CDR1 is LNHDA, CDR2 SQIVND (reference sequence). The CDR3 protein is CASRIPGRQRTEAFF. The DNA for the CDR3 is TGTGCCAGTAGAATCCCCGGAAGGCAGCGGACTGAAGCTTTCTTT.

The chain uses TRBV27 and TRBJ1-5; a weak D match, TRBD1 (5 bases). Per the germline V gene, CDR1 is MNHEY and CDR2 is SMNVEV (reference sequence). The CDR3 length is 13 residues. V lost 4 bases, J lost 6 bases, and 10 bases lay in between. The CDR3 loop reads CASSWQGGQPQHF. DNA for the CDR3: TGTGCCAGCAGTTGGCAGGGAGGTCAGCCCCAGCATTTT.

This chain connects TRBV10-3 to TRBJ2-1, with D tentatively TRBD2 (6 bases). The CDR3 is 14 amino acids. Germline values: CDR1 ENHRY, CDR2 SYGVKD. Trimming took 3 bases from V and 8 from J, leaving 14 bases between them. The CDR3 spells CAISDLQGGDEQFF. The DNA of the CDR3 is TGTGCCATCAGTGATTTGCAGGGAGGAGATGAGCAGTTCTTC.

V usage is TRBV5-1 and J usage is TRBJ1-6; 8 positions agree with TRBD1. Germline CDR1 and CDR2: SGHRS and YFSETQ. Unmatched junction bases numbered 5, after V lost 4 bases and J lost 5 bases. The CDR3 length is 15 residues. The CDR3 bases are TGCGCCAGCAGCAACACAGGGGGTGATAATTCACCCCTCCACTTT. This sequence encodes CASSNTGGDNSPLHF.

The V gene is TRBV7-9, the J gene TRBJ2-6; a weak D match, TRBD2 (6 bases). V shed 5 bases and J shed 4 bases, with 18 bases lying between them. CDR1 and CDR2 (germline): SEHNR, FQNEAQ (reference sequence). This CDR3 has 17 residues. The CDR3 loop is CASSPAGSGSGANVLTF. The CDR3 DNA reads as TGTGCCAGCAGCCCCGCGGGGTCAGGGTCCGGGGCCAACGTCCTGACTTTC.

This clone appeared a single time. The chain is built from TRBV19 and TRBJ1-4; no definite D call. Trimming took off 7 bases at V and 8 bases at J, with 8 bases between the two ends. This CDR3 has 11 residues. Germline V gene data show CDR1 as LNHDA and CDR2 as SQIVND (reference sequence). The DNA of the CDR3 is TGTGCCAGTATTTGGCAGGAAAAACTGTTTTTT. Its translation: CASIWQEKLFF.

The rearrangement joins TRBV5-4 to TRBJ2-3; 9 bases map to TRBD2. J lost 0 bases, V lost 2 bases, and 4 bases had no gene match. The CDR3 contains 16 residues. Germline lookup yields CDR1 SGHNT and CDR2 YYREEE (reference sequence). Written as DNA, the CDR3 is TGTGCCAGCAGCTTCGGCGGGGGGGGAAGCACAGATACGCAGTATTTT. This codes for CASSFGGGGSTDTQYF.

The CDR3 region has the DNA TGTGCCAGCAGCTTAACTAGCAGCACAGATACGCAGTATTTT. Encoded protein: CASSLTSSTDTQYF. The genes are TRBV7-2 and TRBJ2-3; possible D gene TRBD2, 6 bases. The germline V gene has CDR1 SGHTA and CDR2 FQGNSA. The CDR3 length is 14 residues. The V end lost 2 bases, the J end lost 0 bases, and 6 bases lay between the germline ends.

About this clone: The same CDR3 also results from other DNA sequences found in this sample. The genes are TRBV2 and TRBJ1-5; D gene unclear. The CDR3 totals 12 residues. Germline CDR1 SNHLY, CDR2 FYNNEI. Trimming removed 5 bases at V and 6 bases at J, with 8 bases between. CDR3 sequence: CASSPPGQPQHF. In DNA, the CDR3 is TGTGCCAGCAGTCCCCCGGGTCAGCCCCAGCATTTT.

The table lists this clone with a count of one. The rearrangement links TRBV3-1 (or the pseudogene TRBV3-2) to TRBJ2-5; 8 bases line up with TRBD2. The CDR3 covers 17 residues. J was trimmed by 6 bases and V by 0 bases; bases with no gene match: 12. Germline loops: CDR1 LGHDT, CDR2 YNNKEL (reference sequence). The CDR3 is CASSQERRRGGLKTQYF. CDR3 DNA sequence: TGTGCCAGCAGCCAAGAAAGGCGCCGGGGGGGCCTGAAGACCCAGTACTTC.

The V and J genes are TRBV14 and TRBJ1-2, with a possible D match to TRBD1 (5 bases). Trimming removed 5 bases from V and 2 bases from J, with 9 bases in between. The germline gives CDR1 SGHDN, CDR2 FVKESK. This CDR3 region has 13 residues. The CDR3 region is CASSVDRNYGYTF. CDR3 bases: TGTGCCAGCAGCGTCGACAGAAACTATGGCTACACCTTC.

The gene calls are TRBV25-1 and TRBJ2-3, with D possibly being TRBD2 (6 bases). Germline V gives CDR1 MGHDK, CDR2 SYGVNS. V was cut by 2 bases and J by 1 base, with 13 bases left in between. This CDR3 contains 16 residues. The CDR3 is CASSERSGVGTDTQYF. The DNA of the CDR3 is TGTGCCAGCAGTGAAAGGTCGGGGGTGGGCACAGATACGCAGTATTTT.

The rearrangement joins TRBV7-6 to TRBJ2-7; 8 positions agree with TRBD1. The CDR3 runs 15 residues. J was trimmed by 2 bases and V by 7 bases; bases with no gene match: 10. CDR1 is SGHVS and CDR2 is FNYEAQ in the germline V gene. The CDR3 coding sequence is TGTGCCAGCACCCCCGGGGCGGGACAGGCCTACGAGCAGTACTTC. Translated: CASTPGAGQAYEQYF. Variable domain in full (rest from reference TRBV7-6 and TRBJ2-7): GAGVSQSPRYKVTKRGQDVALRCDPISGHVSLYWYRQALGQGPEFLTYFNYEAQQDKSGLPNDRFSAERPEGSISTLTIQRTEQRDSAMYRCASTPGAGQAYEQYFGPGTRLTVT.

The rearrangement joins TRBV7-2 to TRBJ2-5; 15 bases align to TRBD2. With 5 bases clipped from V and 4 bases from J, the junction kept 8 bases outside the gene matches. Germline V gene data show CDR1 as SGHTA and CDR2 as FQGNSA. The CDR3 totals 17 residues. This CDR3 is CASSPLGLAGGRETQYF. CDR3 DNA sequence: TGTGCCAGCAGCCCACTGGGACTAGCGGGGGGTCGAGAGACCCAGTACTTC.

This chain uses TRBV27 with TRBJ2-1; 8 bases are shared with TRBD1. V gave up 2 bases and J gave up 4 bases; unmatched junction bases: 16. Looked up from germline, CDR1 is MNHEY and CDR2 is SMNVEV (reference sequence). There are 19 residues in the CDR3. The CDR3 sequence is CASSLLTRDRDRTYNEQFF. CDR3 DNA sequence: TGTGCCAGCAGTTTACTCACCCGGGACCGGGACAGGACTTACAATGAGCAGTTCTTC.

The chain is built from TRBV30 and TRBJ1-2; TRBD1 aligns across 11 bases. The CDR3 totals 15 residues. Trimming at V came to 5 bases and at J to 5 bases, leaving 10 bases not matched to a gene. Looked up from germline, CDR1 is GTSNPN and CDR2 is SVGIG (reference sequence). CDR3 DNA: TGTGCCTGGGAAGGGAGGACAGGGGGCGCATATGGCTACACCTTC. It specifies CAWEGRTGGAYGYTF. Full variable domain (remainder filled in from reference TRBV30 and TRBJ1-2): SQTIHQWPATLVQPVGSPLSLECTVEGTSNPNLYWYRQAAGRGLQLLFYSVGIGQISSEVPQNLSASRPQDRQFILSSKKLLLSDSGFYLCAWEGRTGGAYGYTFGSGTRLTVV.